These 30 T cell receptor beta chains originate from one sample sequenced in a study of T cells after yellow fever vaccination (dated by TCRdb to between 2019 and 2020). Taken with the paper, the label for treatment or condition translates to: live attenuated yellow fever vaccine strain. The library was generated by 5' RACE. Data came from an Illumina HiSeq 2500. In-frame beta chains were kept once TCRdb had trimmed the public reads at Q25 with fastp and called clones with MiXCR. Every CDR3 protein is listed once, alongside the most common genes and DNA of its rows. The sample yields under 550,000 distinct CDR3 sequences; just over 20% were counted once. The top ten hold roughly a sixth of the sample. The sequences come from PBMCs, collected less than 25 days after the first yellow fever vaccination. These receptors were collected from a man between 18 and 35 years old who received the YFV17D yellow fever vaccine.

This clonotype was observed a handful of times. V is TRBV7-8 and J is TRBJ2-7; 9 nucleotides match TRBD2. The ends lost 2 bases at V and 2 bases at J; junction bases unmatched: 13. From germline, CDR1 is SGHVS and CDR2 FQNEAQ. The CDR3 extends over 18 amino acids. Here the CDR3 DNA reads TGTGCCAGCAGCTTATCTGGTGGGGTGCGGGGGGGAACCTACGAGCAGTACGTC. Its translation is CASSLSGGVRGGTYEQYV.

This clonotype occurred a few times. The chain employs TRBV5-1 and TRBJ2-7; D gene ambiguous. The germline V and J ends were trimmed by 4 bases and 0 bases, with 14 bases remaining between them. Looked up from germline, CDR1 is SGHRS and CDR2 is YFSETQ. The CDR3 loop spans 15 amino acids. The CDR3 DNA reads TGCGCCAGCAGCAAAACTACATCCAGCTCCTACGAGCAGTACTTC. Protein product: CASSKTTSSSYEQYF. The full variable domain, completed using reference TRBV5-1 and TRBJ2-7, is KAGVTQTPRYLIKTRGQQVTLSCSPISGHRSVSWYQQTPGQGLQFLFEYFSETQRNKGNFPGRFSGRQFSNSRSEMNVSTLELGDSALYLCASSKTTSSSYEQYFGPGTRLTVT.

This clonotype was seen a few times. The gene calls are TRBV6-5 and TRBJ2-5; TRBD2 matches 9 bases. Germline V CDR1 and CDR2: MNHEY, SVGAGI. Trimming removed 4 bases from V and 7 bases from J; junction bases left unmatched: 10. The CDR3 length is 15 residues. The CDR3 bases are TGTGCCAGCAGTTCCCTAGCGGGGAGCACGAGGACCCAGTACTTC. This sequence encodes CASSSLAGSTRTQYF.

This rearrangement joins TRBV12-3 or TRBV12-4 to TRBJ1-2; no definite D call. V lost 3 bases and J lost 7, with 12 bases in between. The CDR3 runs to 13 residues. CDR3 residues: CASSFLAEAGYTF. The CDR3 region has the DNA TGTGCCAGCAGTTTTTTGGCGGAGGCTGGCTACACCTTC.

The V gene is TRBV6-5, the J gene TRBJ1-1, with a tentative D call TRBD1 (5 bases). V gave up 2 bases and J gave up 1 base, with 14 bases separating them. The germline V gene has CDR1 MNHEY and CDR2 SVGAGI. The CDR3 loop spans 16 amino acids. The CDR3 protein is CASSYIRGPSNTEAFF. The CDR3 bases are TGTGCCAGCAGTTACATAAGGGGCCCATCGAACACTGAAGCTTTCTTT.

The V call is TRBV20-1, the J call TRBJ2-1; D may correspond to TRBD1 or TRBD2 (5 bases each). Germline V CDR1 and CDR2: DFQATT, SNEGSKA (reference sequence). The CDR3 loop spans 16 amino acids. V lost 0 bases and J lost 0, with 12 bases in between. CDR3 in DNA: TGCAGTGCTAGAGATACTGGGACCAGCTCCTACAATGAGCAGTTCTTC. Its protein product is CSARDTGTSSYNEQFF.

The gene calls are TRBV12-3 or TRBV12-4 and TRBJ1-5, with unresolved D. V lost 6 bases and J 0 bases, leaving 12 bases between the germline ends. The CDR3 contains 15 residues. In DNA form, the CDR3 reads TGTGCCAGCAGGCCACTTGGTCGTAGCAATCAGCCCCAGCATTTT. This codes for CASRPLGRSNQPQHF.

This clonotype was counted between two and nine times. The rearrangement links TRBV7-2 to TRBJ2-5, with D maybe TRBD1 (5 bases). CDR3 length: 16 amino acids. V was clipped by 8 bases and J by 5 bases, with 24 bases between them. Per germline, CDR1 SGHTA and CDR2 FQGNSA. CDR3 in amino acids: CASQDAQGGFAETQYF. Written as DNA, the CDR3 is TGTGCCAGCCAGGACGCGCAGGGTGGTTTTGCGGAGACCCAGTACTTC.

This clonotype was seen a few times. This chain connects TRBV28 to TRBJ1-1; TRBD1 is a possible D gene (5 bases). CDR3 size: 12 residues. CDR1 and CDR2 from the germline V gene are MDHEN and SYDVKM. V was pared by 4 bases and J by 10 bases, with 13 bases between. CDR3 protein: CASSSNDRLAFF. DNA of the CDR3: TGTGCCAGCAGTTCCAATGACAGACTAGCTTTCTTT. The variable domain in full, with the rest retrieved from reference TRBV28 and TRBJ1-1, is DVKVTQSSRYLVKRTGEKVFLECVQDMDHENMFWYRQDPGLGLRLIYFSYDVKMKEKGDIPEGYSVSREKKERFSLILESASTNQTSMYLCASSSNDRLAFFGQGTRLTVV.

In this sample, this clonotype turned up a few times. This chain links TRBV4-3 with TRBJ1-2; a weak D match, TRBD1 (5 bases). The germline gives CDR1 LGHNA, CDR2 YSLEER. CDR3 length equals 15 residues. The V gene lost 4 bases and the J gene lost 4 bases, with 16 bases spanning the gap. CDR3 sequence reads: CASSRSRAAAYGYTF. The DNA of the CDR3 is TGCGCCAGCAGCCGCAGCAGGGCTGCGGCCTATGGCTACACCTTC.

This clonotype has more than one count but fewer than ten. The V and J genes are TRBV20-1 and TRBJ2-2, with D unclear. This CDR3 has 15 amino acids. The germline V gene has CDR1 DFQATT and CDR2 SNEGSKA (reference sequence). V was clipped by 0 bases and J by 6 bases, with 14 bases between them. The CDR3 loop is CSAREMTGIAGELFF. DNA for the CDR3: TGCAGTGCTAGAGAGATGACGGGTATAGCCGGGGAGCTGTTTTTT.

The chain is built from TRBV5-6 and TRBJ1-1, with 8 bases matching TRBD1. The CDR3 runs 13 residues. The V gene's germline CDR1 is SGHDT and CDR2 YYEEEE. J lost 8 bases, V lost 9 bases, and 12 bases had no gene match. Here the CDR3 DNA reads TGTGCCATCGGCCCCCGGACAGGGAAAGAAGCTTTCTTT. Translated: CAIGPRTGKEAFF.

The chain links TRBV21-1 to TRBJ2-5; TRBD1, as called in the table, went unchecked against the DNA. TRBV21-1 corresponds to a pseudogene. The CDR3 extends over 16 amino acids. CDR3 in DNA: TGTGCCAGCAGGCCCGGTTGGTGGCCAGGGCAAGAGACCCAGTACTTC. It is translated as CASRPGWWPGQETQYF.

V is TRBV20-1 and J is TRBJ1-2; D is perhaps TRBD1 (6 bases). The CDR3 spans 15 residues. V was cut by 5 bases and J by 4 bases, with 20 bases left in between. Germline CDR1 and CDR2: DFQATT and SNEGSKA (reference sequence). The CDR3 here is CSAGGQTRPFYGYTF. The CDR3 nucleotides read TGCAGTGCTGGAGGACAGACCCGACCGTTCTATGGCTACACCTTC.

The table lists this clonotype with a few counts. This rearrangement joins TRBV5-5 to TRBJ2-2, with 13 bases identical to TRBD2. V dropped 4 bases and J dropped 6; count of bases not matched to a gene: 9. CDR3 length equals 17 residues. The germline CDR1 and CDR2 sequences are SGHKS and YYEKEE (reference sequence). CDR3 region: CASSGSPTSGGAGELFF. The CDR3 nucleotides read TGTGCCAGCAGCGGTTCACCCACTAGCGGGGGGGCCGGGGAGCTGTTTTTT.

The J gene is TRBJ2-1, the V gene TRBV4-2; TRBD1 matches 11 bases. CDR3 size: 17 residues. Germline V gives CDR1 LGHNA, CDR2 YNFKEQ. V dropped 4 bases and J dropped 2; count of bases not matched to a gene: 7. The DNA of the CDR3 is TGTGCCAGCAGCCGTGCGTTGGGACAGGGGGCCTACAATGAGCAGTTCTTC. It codes for CASSRALGQGAYNEQFF.

This clonotype was counted a few times. This rearrangement joins TRBV7-3 to TRBJ2-7; TRBD1 agrees at 9 bases. J lost 3 bases, V lost 5 bases, and 8 bases had no gene match. Germline V gene sequence: CDR1 SGHTA, CDR2 FQGTGA. The CDR3 has 15 amino acids. The CDR3 coding sequence is TGTGCCAGCAGCCTTACAGGGGGCCCCCTCTACGAGCAGTACTTC. Its translation is CASSLTGGPLYEQYF.

This clonotype was counted between two and nine times. This chain connects TRBV5-1 to TRBJ1-1, with D possibly TRBD1 on 5 matching bases. Germline CDR1 and CDR2: SGHRS and YFSETQ. There are 16 residues in the CDR3. V gave up 1 base and J gave up 4 bases, with 17 bases separating them. The CDR3 here is CASSLLPGKSGTEAFF. The CDR3 nucleotides are TGCGCCAGCAGCTTGTTACCAGGGAAGAGTGGCACTGAAGCTTTCTTT.

The chain uses TRBV5-4 and TRBJ1-1; D might be TRBD1 (5 bases). Germline CDR1 reads SGHNT; CDR2 reads YYREEE (reference sequence). Trimming removed 3 bases at V and 3 bases at J, with 24 bases between. The length of the CDR3 is 18 residues. The CDR3 coding sequence is TGTGCCAGCAGCTCCTTGGGGGGGAATAGAAAAGTGGACACTGAAGCTTTCTTT. It codes for CASSSLGGNRKVDTEAFF.

The CDR3 is CASSFWGSNEKLFF. CDR3 nucleotides: TGTGCCAGCAGCTTCTGGGGGTCTAATGAAAAACTGTTTTTT. The chain joins TRBV7-9 to TRBJ1-4; D possibly corresponds to TRBD1 (5 bases). Trimming removed 3 bases from V and 3 bases from J, with 8 bases in between. Germline V gene lookup returns CDR1 SEHNR and CDR2 FQNEAQ (reference sequence). This CDR3 is built from 14 residues.

V and J are TRBV3-1 and TRBJ2-1, with D tentatively TRBD1 (6 bases). CDR1 is LGHDT and CDR2 is YNNKEL in the germline V gene (reference sequence). Trimming took 2 bases from V and 5 from J, leaving 13 bases between them. The CDR3 contains 15 residues. CDR3 residues: CASSQTGKGNNEQFF. In DNA, the CDR3 is TGTGCCAGCAGCCAAACAGGGAAAGGCAACAATGAGCAGTTCTTC.

This clonotype was seen only once. The chain joins TRBV25-1 to TRBJ2-2; D perhaps matches TRBD2 (6 bases). Trimming took 4 bases from V and 8 from J, leaving 11 bases between them. The CDR3 runs 13 residues. Germline lookup yields CDR1 MGHDK and CDR2 SYGVNS. CDR3 in amino acids: CASSATSSGELFF. CDR3 nucleotide sequence: TGTGCCAGCAGTGCAACTAGCTCTGGGGAGCTGTTTTTT. Complete variable domain (other parts from reference TRBV25-1 and TRBJ2-2): EADIYQTPRYLVIGTGKKITLECSQTMGHDKMYWYQQDPGMELHLIHYSYGVNSTEKGDLSSESTVSRIRTEHFPLTLESARPSHTSQYLCASSATSSGELFFGEGSRLTVL.

The CDR3 loop reads CASSQETSGYEQFF. CDR3 in DNA: TGTGCCAGCAGCCAAGAAACTAGCGGCTATGAGCAGTTCTTC. The chain links TRBV4-2 to TRBJ2-1; TRBD2 matches 8 bases. V lost 0 bases, J lost 8 bases, and 3 bases stayed unmatched. There are 14 residues in the CDR3. CDR1 is LGHNA and CDR2 is YNFKEQ in the germline V gene.

At least ten counts were recorded for this clonotype. This chain joins TRBV3-1 and TRBJ1-2; 9 bases align to TRBD1. After removal of 3 bases from V and 6 bases from J, the junction contained 11 bases not matched to a gene. The CDR3 totals 16 residues. CDR1 is LGHDT, CDR2 YNNKEL, per germline (reference sequence). CDR3 nucleotides: TGTGCCAGCAGCCACTACCCCGGGACAGGGAGCGATGGCTACACCTTC. This gives the protein CASSHYPGTGSDGYTF.

The chain couples TRBV29-1 to TRBJ2-1; 11 bases map to TRBD2. This CDR3 region has 17 residues. V dropped 2 bases and J dropped 2; count of bases not matched to a gene: 8. Germline CDR1 reads SQVTM; CDR2 reads ANQGSEA. The CDR3 DNA is TGCAGCGTTGAAATAGCGGGGGGGCCCCTCCCCTACAATGAGCAGTTCTTC. The encoded protein is CSVEIAGGPLPYNEQFF.

The chain joins TRBV20-1 to TRBJ1-6, with TRBD1 matching 8 bases. Germline V gene data show CDR1 as DFQATT and CDR2 as SNEGSKA (reference sequence). The CDR3 consists of 10 residues. V shed 5 bases and J 15 bases; nucleotides not matched to a gene: 3. CDR3 sequence (DNA): TGCAGTGCTTCACAGGGGGTCCTCCACTTT. Its protein product is CSASQGVLHF.

The rearrangement joins TRBV7-3 to TRBJ2-3; possible D gene TRBD2, 6 bases. Germline V gives CDR1 SGHTA, CDR2 FQGTGA. V lost 1 base and J lost 1, with 9 bases in between. This CDR3 region has 15 residues. Here the CDR3 DNA reads TGTGCCAGCAGCTTAATGGGGGGTCGCACAGATACGCAGTATTTT. Encoded protein: CASSLMGGRTDTQYF.

This clonotype has only a few counts. The chain employs TRBV11-3 and TRBJ1-1; D uncertain. CDR3 size: 14 residues. Germline CDR1 is SGHNT and CDR2 is YENEEA. Trimming removed 5 bases at V and 1 base at J, with 11 bases between. The CDR3 here is CASSRSVENTEAFF. The CDR3, as DNA: TGTGCCAGCAGCCGTAGCGTCGAGAACACTGAAGCTTTCTTT.

The gene calls are TRBV12-3 or TRBV12-4 and TRBJ1-2; D ambiguous. V was clipped by 2 bases and J by 2 bases, with 6 bases between them. This CDR3 spans 13 amino acids. This chain's CDR3 is CASSLKENYGYTF. CDR3 DNA sequence: TGTGCCAGCAGTTTAAAGGAGAACTATGGCTACACCTTC.

The V call is TRBV7-2, the J call TRBJ2-3, with D unclear. The CDR3 consists of 14 residues. V lost 1 base and J lost 3, with 8 bases in between. The germline V gene encodes CDR1 SGHTA and CDR2 FQGNSA. The DNA of the CDR3 is TGTGCCAGCAGCTTAGGGATAGCTACAGATACGCAGTATTTT. This sequence encodes CASSLGIATDTQYF.